This T cell receptor (beta chain) was obtained from a study of cytomegalovirus exposure and HLA in healthy donors. Primers for the PCR totalled 60 Vbeta and 13 Jbeta. Method: immunoSEQ multiplex PCR; TCRdb's copy keeps in-frame clones and lacks some. The sample gives under 150,000 clones, around 73% of which show up once; around an eighth is in the top ten. In germline, CDR1 is SGHDT, CDR2 YYEEEE. The CDR3 totals 13 residues. Trimming pared 7 bases from V and 3 bases from J, leaving 10 bases between. Study observations and caveats: It was 164 TCR beta chains that were listed as cytomegalovirus-associated.

As for this clone: Its antigen remains unidentified.

Material: PBMCs. This clonotype was sampled from a human donor in good health. The chain carries TRBV5-6 and TRBJ2-2; D unresolved. The CDR3 spells CASRPYDTGELFF. Here the CDR3 DNA reads TGTGCCAGCCGTCCTTATGACACCGGGGAGCTGTTTTTT.